These 23 T cell receptor beta chains share one sample of origin, sequenced in a study of shared clonotypes between healthy human individuals. Here immunoSEQ multiplex PCR was the method, and the copy in TCRdb shows in-frame clones only, minus some. The top ten clones hold roughly 10% of a sample with around 350,000 clones, more than 60% of them seen once. Sequencing input: memory CD4+ T cells sorted from blood. Regarding subset: CD45RA-negative fraction. The source of these receptors is a man younger than 40 in good health.

This clone was seen just once. The J gene is TRBJ2-7, the V gene TRBV6-5; D uncertain. Germline V gives CDR1 MNHEY, CDR2 SVGAGI. V was clipped by 0 bases and J by 0 bases, with 9 bases between them. This CDR3 contains 15 residues. CDR3 residues: CASSYSSGSSYEQYF. As DNA, the CDR3 is TGTGCCAGCAGTTACTCGAGTGGTAGCTCCTACGAGCAGTACTTC.

The V and J genes are TRBV5-4 and TRBJ2-3, with D possibly called TRBD1 or TRBD2 (5 bases each). Germline loops: CDR1 SGHNT, CDR2 YYREEE (reference sequence). The CDR3 is 15 residues long. V gave up 0 bases and J gave up 0 bases, with 8 bases separating them. CDR3 DNA sequence: TGTGCCAGCAGCTTGGAGAGGGGTAGCACAGATACGCAGTATTTT. Encoded protein: CASSLERGSTDTQYF. Looking up the rest from reference TRBV5-4 and TRBJ2-3 gives the full variable domain: ETGVTQSPTHLIKTRGQQVTLRCSSQSGHNTVSWYQQALGQGPQFIFQYYREEENGRGNFPPRFSGLQFPNYSSELNVNALELDDSALYLCASSLERGSTDTQYFGPGTRLTVL.

The table lists this clone with a few counts. The chain is built from TRBV6-1 and TRBJ2-1, with 7 bases that match TRBD1. V shed 7 bases and J 5 bases; nucleotides not matched to a gene: 8. Germline V gene sequence: CDR1 MNHNS, CDR2 SASEGT. CDR3 size: 14 residues. The CDR3 bases are TGTGCCAGCATCTCACAGGGGTGGGACAATGAGCAGTTCTTC. Its translation: CASISQGWDNEQFF.

This clone has more than one count but fewer than ten. The rearrangement joins TRBV11-2 to TRBJ1-1; D is possibly TRBD1 (5 bases). The germline V gene encodes CDR1 SGHAT and CDR2 FQNNGV. Trimming removed 5 bases from V and 0 bases from J, with 13 bases in between. The CDR3 contains 15 residues. CDR3 in amino acids: CASSTGTSMNTEAFF. In DNA, the CDR3 is TGTGCCAGCAGCACGGGGACTTCAATGAACACTGAAGCTTTCTTT. Full variable domain (remainder filled in from reference TRBV11-2 and TRBJ1-1): EAGVAQSPRYKIIEKRQSVAFWCNPISGHATLYWYQQILGQGPKLLIQFQNNGVVDDSQLPKDRFSAERLKGVDSTLKIQPAKLEDSAVYLCASSTGTSMNTEAFFGQGTRLTVV.

V and J are TRBV19 and TRBJ2-1, with a weak D call TRBD2 (7 bases). V was clipped by 4 bases and J by 6 bases, with 31 bases between them. From germline, CDR1 is LNHDA and CDR2 SQIVND (reference sequence). The CDR3 sequence is 20 residues long. CDR3 residues: CASSNAGWGRVRREPNEQFF. For the CDR3, the DNA is TGTGCCAGTAGTAACGCAGGTTGGGGGCGGGTGCGGCGGGAGCCCAATGAGCAGTTCTTC.

The chain employs TRBV18 and TRBJ1-6; D not resolved. The germline CDR1 and CDR2 sequences are KGHSH and LQKENI. V was trimmed by 4 bases and J by 5 bases, leaving 9 bases between them. The CDR3 extends over 14 amino acids. DNA of the CDR3: TGTGCCAGCTCACAGGTTTTGGATAATTCACCCCTCCACTTT. Protein sequence: CASSQVLDNSPLHF.

This clone has more than one count but fewer than ten. The chain couples TRBV2 to TRBJ1-5, with D hard to call. The V end was cut by 10 bases, the J end by 8 bases, with 18 bases between. Germline CDR1 reads SNHLY; CDR2 reads FYNNEI. CDR3 size: 13 residues. The CDR3 coding sequence is TGTGCCATCCGAACGGGCCCCACGGAGCCCCAGCATTTT. It codes for CAIRTGPTEPQHF. Full variable domain (remainder filled in from reference TRBV2 and TRBJ1-5): EPEVTQTPSHQVTQMGQEVILRCVPISNHLYFYWYRQILGQKVEFLVSFYNNEISEKSEIFDDQFSVERPDGSNFTLKIRSTKLEDSAMYFCAIRTGPTEPQHFGDGTRLSIL.

The V and J genes are TRBV11-2 and TRBJ2-2; no firm D call. This CDR3 region has 14 residues. Trimming took off 0 bases at V and 3 bases at J, with 5 bases between the two ends. Germline V gives CDR1 SGHAT, CDR2 FQNNGV. The CDR3 DNA follows: TGTGCCAGCAGCTTAGATACCTACACCGGGGAGCTGTTTTTT. Its translation is CASSLDTYTGELFF.

The J gene is TRBJ2-7, the V gene TRBV10-2, with TRBD1 matching 7 bases. V was pared by 5 bases and J by 6 bases, with 4 bases of the junction left unmatched. This CDR3 contains 12 residues. Germline V gives CDR1 WSHSY, CDR2 SAAADI. CDR3 residues: CASSTRGFEQYF. DNA for the CDR3: TGCGCCAGCAGTACCAGGGGGTTCGAGCAGTACTTC.

V usage is TRBV18 and J usage is TRBJ1-3; D uncertain. The CDR3 has 17 residues. Germline V CDR1 and CDR2: KGHSH, LQKENI. Trimming removed 3 bases at V and 0 bases at J, with 15 bases between. CDR3 amino acids: CASSPTDGGSSGNTIYF. Here the CDR3 DNA reads TGTGCCAGCTCACCTACCGACGGTGGCAGCTCTGGAAACACCATATATTTT. Combining the CDR3 with reference TRBV18 and TRBJ1-3 gives the whole variable domain NAGVMQNPRHLVRRRGQEARLRCSPMKGHSHVYWYRQLPEEGLKFMVYLQKENIIDESGMPKERFSAEFPKEGPSILRIQQVVRGDSAAYFCASSPTDGGSSGNTIYFGEGSWLTVV.

This clone turned up a few times. The V gene is TRBV28, the J gene TRBJ2-3, with a weak D call TRBD2 (6 bases). Per the germline V gene, CDR1 is MDHEN and CDR2 is SYDVKM. This CDR3 has 14 residues. V shed 3 bases and J shed 6 bases, with 13 bases lying between them. The CDR3, as DNA: TGTGCCAGCAGTTTGGGGACTGCTAGGGATACGCAGTATTTT. This encodes CASSLGTARDTQYF.

The rearrangement links TRBV28 to TRBJ2-1; 10 bases line up with TRBD2. V shed 6 bases and J 5 bases; nucleotides not matched to a gene: 4. Germline assignment: CDR1 MDHEN and CDR2 SYDVKM. The CDR3 covers 14 residues. The chain's CDR3 is CASSILAGNNEQFF. The CDR3 DNA reads as TGTGCCAGCAGCATACTAGCGGGAAACAATGAGCAGTTCTTC. The full variable domain, completed using reference TRBV28 and TRBJ2-1, is DVKVTQSSRYLVKRTGEKVFLECVQDMDHENMFWYRQDPGLGLRLIYFSYDVKMKEKGDIPEGYSVSREKKERFSLILESASTNQTSMYLCASSILAGNNEQFFGPGTRLTVL.

The J gene is TRBJ2-7, the V gene TRBV6-1; D unresolved. Per the germline V gene, CDR1 is MNHNS and CDR2 is SASEGT. Deletions cut 10 bases from V and 6 bases from J, with 10 bases between. There are 10 residues in the CDR3. As DNA, the CDR3 is TGTGCCACCCTCCTGGGCGAGCAGTACTTC. Encoded protein: CATLLGEQYF.

This clone was counted a few times. This may be a read error, as it is one base from a much larger clone. The identical CDR3 is also encoded by other nucleotide sequences in the sample. The J gene is TRBJ2-7, the V gene TRBV2; the match to TRBD1 covers 10 bases. This CDR3 comprises 14 residues. With V trimmed by 5 bases and J by 2 bases, 3 bases remained unmatched. Germline lookup yields CDR1 SNHLY and CDR2 FYNNEI. CDR3 bases: TGTGCCAGCAGTCCGGGACAGGGGACCTACGAGCAGTACTTC. Its translation is CASSPGQGTYEQYF.

V usage is TRBV29-1 and J usage is TRBJ2-3, with 11 positions matching TRBD1. The germline V gene encodes CDR1 SQVTM and CDR2 ANQGSEA. Losses at the gene ends were 5 bases for V and 3 bases for J; bases not matched to a gene: 7. This CDR3 is 15 amino acids long. For the CDR3, the DNA is TGCAGCGTTCGCCTCGGACAGGGGGCTACAGATACGCAGTATTTT. Residues: CSVRLGQGATDTQYF.

This clone showed up many times. The chain recombines TRBV7-3 with TRBJ2-1; tentative D call: TRBD1 (6 bases). The CDR3 covers 16 residues. Trimming removed 3 bases from V and 2 bases from J, with 14 bases in between. From germline, CDR1 is SGHTA and CDR2 FQGTGA. The CDR3 protein is CASSLGPGATYNEQFF. The CDR3 bases are TGTGCCAGCAGCTTGGGTCCAGGGGCCACCTACAATGAGCAGTTCTTC. The whole variable domain, filled in from reference TRBV7-3 and TRBJ2-1, reads GAGVSQTPSNKVTEKGKYVELRCDPISGHTALYWYRQSLGQGPEFLIYFQGTGAADDSGLPNDRFFAVRPEGSVSTLKIQRTERGDSAVYLCASSLGPGATYNEQFFGPGTRLTVL.

Note on this clone: The identical CDR3 is also encoded by other nucleotide sequences in the sample. In nucleotides, the CDR3 is TGTGCCAGCAGCGTAGAACAGGGGAGGACAGATACGCAGTATTTT. Translated, it gives CASSVEQGRTDTQYF. This chain joins TRBV9 and TRBJ2-3, with D possibly matching TRBD1 (7 bases). Trimming cost V 0 bases and J 3 bases, with 11 bases left between them. Germline V gene sequence: CDR1 SGDLS, CDR2 YYNGEE. CDR3 size: 15 residues.

This clone was detected many times. The chain carries TRBV7-2 and TRBJ1-4; D possibly corresponds to TRBD1 (6 bases). The CDR3 is made up of 16 amino acids. V lost 2 bases, J lost 8 bases, and 18 bases lay in between. Germline V gene lookup returns CDR1 SGHTA and CDR2 FQGNSA. The CDR3 DNA sequence: TGTGCCAGCAGCTTAAATCAGGGGACTTTAAGAGAAAAACTGTTTTTT. Amino acid sequence: CASSLNQGTLREKLFF.

The rearrangement uses TRBV9 and TRBJ2-6; D tentatively reads TRBD1 or TRBD2 (5 bases each). The length of the CDR3 is 16 residues. V lost 5 bases and J lost 1, with 13 bases in between. The germline CDR1 and CDR2 sequences are SGDLS and YYNGEE. The CDR3 here is CASSKGTGSGANVLTF. CDR3 nucleotides: TGTGCCAGCAGTAAGGGGACGGGATCTGGGGCCAACGTCCTGACTTTC.

This clone was observed a handful of times. The rearrangement joins TRBV2 to TRBJ2-3, with TRBD1 matching over 7 bases. V trimming: 5 bases; J trimming: 6 bases; junction bases outside the gene matches: 2. The CDR3 is 12 amino acids. Germline assignment: CDR1 SNHLY and CDR2 FYNNEI. CDR3 DNA: TGTGCCAGCAGTACACAGGGGGATACGCAGTATTTT. It translates to CASSTQGDTQYF.

CDR3 sequence reads: CASSVEGTNQPQHF. In DNA form, the CDR3 reads TGTGCCAGCAGTGTCGAGGGGACTAATCAGCCCCAGCATTTT. The chain links TRBV2 to TRBJ1-5; possible D gene TRBD1, 5 bases. This CDR3 contains 14 residues. The ends were cut back, 4 bases at V and 4 bases at J, with 11 bases in the middle. Germline CDR1 is SNHLY and CDR2 is FYNNEI.

This clone has only one observation. This chain links TRBV7-9 with TRBJ2-1; D tentatively reads TRBD1 or TRBD2 (5 bases each). Germline V gene sequence: CDR1 SEHNR, CDR2 FQNEAQ (reference sequence). The length of the CDR3 is 15 residues. The V end was cut by 1 base, the J end by 9 bases, with 16 bases between. The DNA of the CDR3 is TGTGCCAGCAGCTTAGAAACGGGGTTCGGGACTGAGCAGTTCTTC. This codes for CASSLETGFGTEQFF.

The rearrangement joins TRBV7-8 to TRBJ1-1; D may be TRBD1 (5 bases). Germline V gene data show CDR1 as SGHVS and CDR2 as FQNEAQ. The CDR3 has 15 amino acids. The V end lost 1 base, the J end lost 0 bases, and 9 bases lay between the germline ends. CDR3 coding DNA: TGTGCCAGCAGCTTAGAAGGGGCGGTGAACACTGAAGCTTTCTTT. Its translation: CASSLEGAVNTEAFF.